A selection of T cell receptor beta chains follows, all from one sample in a study of T-cell reconstitution after alpha-beta-depleted transplantation in children. TCRdb passed the PCR reads through MiXCR, listing each CDR3 protein once. Among roughly 250,000 distinct CDR3 sequences listed, roughly 8.2% were seen once. Material: PBMCs, mostly from graft donor cells, obtained 180 days after TCRalphabeta/CD19-depleted stem cell transplant. These receptors all come from a male patient younger than 18 who had a stem cell transplant for acute lymphoblastic leukemia, so the T cells may come from the graft donor. CDR3s include the opening cysteine and the closing phenylalanine or tryptophan. A D gene is named only where the DNA matches it firmly. Clone size is not always given. Where it is, it says once, few, many or a class for expanded clones.

clone_size d_call cdr3_length j_call v_call cdr3_nt cdr3_aa
many . 15 TRBJ2-7 TRBV6-1 TGTGCCAGCAGTGAATACCCCCCGATTAAATACGAGCAGTACTTC CASSEYPPIKYEQYF
many . 14 TRBJ2-3 TRBV10-2 TGCGCCAGCAGTGAGTTCCTAGTGGCAGATACGCAGTATTTT CASSEFLVADTQYF
many . 13 TRBJ1-1 TRBV11-2 TGTGCCAGCAGCTTATATTGGAACACTGAAGCTTTCTTT CASSLYWNTEAFF
. . 13 TRBJ2-7 TRBV12-3/TRBV12-4 TGTGCCAGCAGTCCCCGGGCCACGGGCGAGCAGTACTTC CASSPRATGEQYF
many TRBD2 14 TRBJ2-2 TRBV5-1 TGCGCCAGCAGCCCGCCCGGGGGGGCCGGGGAGCTGTTTTTT CASSPPGGAGELFF
many . 15 TRBJ2-3 TRBV9 TGTGCCAGCACTCGGTGGTATTTTAAGGGAGATACGCAGTATTTT CASTRWYFKGDTQYF
many . 14 TRBJ2-1 TRBV3-1 TGTGCCAGCAGCCAAATGGGTAGGAGGGTAGTGCAGTTCTTC CASSQMGRRVVQFF
many . 13 TRBJ2-5 TRBV5-6 TGTGCCAGCAGCTCAGGCGGCCAAGAGACCCAGTACTTC CASSSGGQETQYF
many . 14 TRBJ1-2 TRBV10-3 TGTGCCATCAGGGAACTGGGGGAGATTAATGGCTACACCTTC CAIRELGEINGYTF
many . 15 TRBJ1-1 TRBV5-1 TGCGCCAGCAGCAACAGACCGAGCTCGAACACTGAAGCTTTCTTT CASSNRPSSNTEAFF
many TRBD1 17 TRBJ2-5 TRBV10-3 TGTGCCATCAGTGAGGGGGTCTCGGACAGGGGGCAAGAGACCCAGTACTTC CAISEGVSDRGQETQYF
many TRBD1 18 TRBJ2-3 TRBV5-1 TGCGCCAGCAGCTTCCGGCCGACAGACAGGGGAGTCACAGATACGCAGTATTTT CASSFRPTDRGVTDTQYF
many . 13 TRBJ2-5 TRBV18 TGTGCCAGCTCAAATCGACCAGAAGAGACCCAGTACTTC CASSNRPEETQYF
many . 14 TRBJ2-7 TRBV4-3 TGCGCCAGCAGCCAAGATTGGGGGGGGCACGAGCAGTACTTC CASSQDWGGHEQYF
many . 16 TRBJ2-4 TRBV20-1 TGCAGTGCTCACCGGCCCGGGACGGTTGCCAAAAACATTCAGTACTTC CSAHRPGTVAKNIQYF
many . 15 TRBJ2-1 TRBV18 TGTGCCAGCTCTCGAACAGCCAAAATAATTAATGAGCAGTTCTTC CASSRTAKIINEQFF
. . 12 TRBJ2-3 TRBV12-3/TRBV12-4 TGTGCCAGCACTTTCAGTGCAGATACGCAGTATTTT CASTFSADTQYF
many TRBD1 18 TRBJ2-5 TRBV11-2 TGTGCCAGCAGCTTAGTAGGGGACAGGGGGCGCGGCGGAGAGACCCAGTACTTC CASSLVGDRGRGGETQYF
. . 17 TRBJ1-2 TRBV5-1 TGCGCCAGCAGCTTGGGTTTGCTGGGGGCCACCAACTATGGCTACACCTTC CASSLGLLGATNYGYTF
many . 12 TRBJ1-1 TRBV5-1 TGCGCCAGCACCAACCCGAACACTGAAGCTTTCTTT CASTNPNTEAFF
many . 14 TRBJ1-2 TRBV29-1 TGCAGCGTGCGCAGGGGACCCGATAACTATGGCTACACCTTC CSVRRGPDNYGYTF
many TRBD1 12 TRBJ2-7 TRBV29-1 TGCAGCGTTCGAAGACAGGGCAACGAGCAGTACTTC CSVRRQGNEQYF
. . 14 TRBJ2-2 TRBV2 TGTGCCAGCAGTGAGGGTCCTTTTTCCGGGGAGCTGTTTTTT CASSEGPFSGELFF
many . 12 TRBJ1-2 TRBV5-1 TGCGCCACCAACGGACAGAAGTATGGCTACACCTTC CATNGQKYGYTF
many . 13 TRBJ2-4 TRBV3-1 TGTGCCAGCAGCCAAGGTTTGGAAAACATTCAGTACTTC CASSQGLENIQYF
many . 14 TRBJ2-7 TRBV7-2 TGTGCCAGCAGCTCAGTGTCACCTTCCTACGAGCAGTACTTC CASSSVSPSYEQYF
many . 14 TRBJ1-1 TRBV29-1 TGCAGCGTTGATCGGGGGGTCGTCGGCACTGAAGCTTTCTTT CSVDRGVVGTEAFF
. TRBD2 17 TRBJ2-7 TRBV20-1 TGCAGTGCTAGAGAACCCCGGACTAGCGGGCAGCGGTACGACCAGTACTTC CSAREPRTSGQRYDQYF
many . 13 TRBJ2-1 TRBV14 TGTGCCAGCAGCCAAGGCGCGGCGGCGGGCGCGTTCTTC CASSQGAAAGAFF
many . 13 TRBJ1-2 TRBV7-3 TGTGCCAGCAGCTTAACGGCAGGCTATGGCTACACCTTC CASSLTAGYGYTF
many TRBD1 15 TRBJ1-1 TRBV19 TGTGCCAGTAGTGAAGCCGGGACAGGCCGCACTGAAGCTTTCTTT CASSEAGTGRTEAFF
. TRBD1 13 TRBJ1-1 TRBV5-1 TGCGCCAGGCAGGGGGTATGGGGCACTGAAGCTTTCTTT CARQGVWGTEAFF
many TRBD1 14 TRBJ1-2 TRBV7-8 TGTGCCAGCAGTCACAGGACAGGGCACTATGGCTACACCTTC CASSHRTGHYGYTF
many . 13 TRBJ1-2 TRBV12-3/TRBV12-4 TGTGCCAGCAGACCGGAGCCTCGCTATGGCTACACCTTC CASRPEPRYGYTF
many . 14 TRBJ2-2 TRBV11-3 TGTGCCAGCAGCCCCATGCTGAACACCGGGGAGCTGTTTTTT CASSPMLNTGELFF
many . 14 TRBJ1-4 TRBV7-2 TGTGCCAGCAGCTTACGAGCAACTAATGAAAAACTGTTTTTT CASSLRATNEKLFF
many TRBD2 15 TRBJ2-3 TRBV7-8 TGTGCCAGCAGCGTCGGGACTAGCGGAAAAGATACGCAGTATTTT CASSVGTSGKDTQYF
. . 15 TRBJ2-7 TRBV6-5 TGTGCCAGCAGTTACCTACACCTAGGGTTAAGCGAGCAGTACTTC CASSYLHLGLSEQYF